The T cell receptor (beta chain) described here comes from a study of cytomegalovirus exposure and HLA in healthy donors. This clone was recorded only once. Its antigen is as yet unknown. The CDR3 sequence is 15 residues long. Trimming at V came to 7 bases and at J to 0 bases, leaving 6 bases not matched to a gene. CDR1 is MNHNS and CDR2 is SASEGT in the germline V gene. Study results and limitations: Sequencing depth roughly uniform across donors was assumed in presence/absence analyses. Follow-up analysis seemed to connect common viral pathogens with several of the most significant clusters identified. A missense variant in DCLRE1C was later tied to TCR beta V- and J-gene trimming. Fewer than 20,000 TCR beta sequences were associated with HLA alleles at 0.05 false discovery rate in a later analysis.

The PCR used 60 Vbeta and 13 Jbeta primers. This table comes from immunoSEQ multiplex PCR, and its TCRdb copy is limited to in-frame clones, with some not included. This table holds some 120,000 clones, roughly 78% found once. Sequenced material: PBMCs. The sequence came from a man in his thirties or forties in good health and CMV-seronegative. This sequence joins TRBV6-1 and TRBJ1-3; 7 bases map to TRBD1. Here the CDR3 DNA reads TGTGCCAGCAACTCCCAGGGGGACTCTGGAAACACCATATATTTT. Translation gives CASNSQGDSGNTIYF.